This T cell receptor (beta chain) comes out of a study of cytomegalovirus exposure and HLA in healthy donors. The overall study: Genotyping showed 81% of roughly 400 donors falling in the Caucasian-associated ancestry cluster.

The PCR ran on 60 Vbeta and 13 Jbeta primers. Profiling relied on immunoSEQ multiplex PCR, and the TCRdb table lists in-frame clones only, not all of them. Of about 170,000 clones in the sample, roughly 70% were seen once. As for this clone: Antigen: not known.

Germline lookup yields CDR1 SGHVS and CDR2 FNYEAQ. J lost 14 bases, V lost 0 bases, and 13 bases had no gene match. The CDR3 is 16 amino acids. Study results and limitations: Earlier results showed most TCR beta V segments being productive about 87% or about 30% of the time. Later analysis identified a missense DCLRE1C variant that was linked to TCR beta V- and J-gene trimming. Immune exposure information comprised only CMV serostatus.

The sequenced sample consisted of PBMCs. The clonotype comes from a man aged 40-50 years in good health and CMV-seropositive. The rearrangement uses TRBV7-6 and TRBJ2-3; 11 nucleotides match TRBD2. Here the CDR3 reads CASSLAPSGGLLTGYF. The CDR3 nucleotides are TGTGCCAGCAGCTTAGCCCCTAGCGGGGGGCTTCTTACCGGGTATTTT.